This T cell receptor beta chain was sequenced for a study of CXCR3-negative and CXCR3-positive naive CD8 T cells. The CDR3 has 14 amino acids. CDR1 is MNHEY and CDR2 is SVGAGI in the germline V gene. Per CD8+ T cell subset, triplicate sorts of 300,000 cells each were done. UMI labels and 5' RACE were used to prepare the TRB cDNA libraries. TCRdb re-analyzed the 5' RACE reads; it lists each CDR3 protein once, without DNA. In all, the sample yields tens of thousands of distinct CDR3 sequences. This chain uses TRBV6-5 with TRBJ2-5. The TCR comes from a human donor in good health. Some clones in this sample may be carry-over from other donors' samples. Input material: naive CXCR3- CD8+ T cells from blood. Subset: CD45RO-CCR7+CD27+CD95- naive CD8+ T cells lacking CXCR3 (TNR3-). The CDR3 reads CASSFARPKETQYF.